The 15 T cell receptor beta chains reported below all come from one sample, sequenced in a study of blood T cell repertoires in COVID-19. Generated by immunoSEQ multiplex PCR, the TCRdb table keeps only in-frame clones and is missing some. Of under 200,000 clones in the sample, 80% to 85% were seen once. Material for sequencing was peripheral blood. All receptors come from a woman in her seventies with COVID-19, enrolled during active disease.

About this clone: Other DNA sequences within the sample encode an identical CDR3. The J gene is TRBJ1-5, the V gene TRBV3-1 (or the pseudogene TRBV3-2); D is ambiguous. The CDR3 covers 13 residues. Germline V lookup: CDR1 LGHDT, CDR2 YNNKEL (reference sequence). V lost 2 bases to trimming and J lost 2 bases, with 4 bases between them. CDR3 protein: CASSQSGNQPQHF. CDR3 coding DNA: TGTGCCAGCAGCCAATCTGGCAATCAGCCCCAGCATTTT.

The chain joins TRBV5-1 to TRBJ2-1; TRBD2 matches 14 bases. This CDR3 has 16 amino acids. Germline lookup yields CDR1 SGHRS and CDR2 YFSETQ. Trimming at V came to 0 bases and at J to 9 bases, leaving 5 bases not matched to a gene. DNA for the CDR3: TGCGCCAGCAGCTTGGTGGGACTAGCGGGAGAGGGTGAGCAGTTCTTC. Its translation: CASSLVGLAGEGEQFF.

The genes are TRBV6-1 and TRBJ1-1; 8 nucleotides match TRBD1. The CDR3 covers 12 residues. Trimming cost V 2 bases and J 9 bases; bases outside gene matches: 2. Germline lookup yields CDR1 MNHNS and CDR2 SASEGT. CDR3: CASSEWTGKAFF. CDR3 nucleotide sequence: TGTGCCAGCAGTGAATGGACAGGGAAAGCTTTCTTT.

The CDR3 DNA reads as TGTGCCAGCAGCCAACGGGGACAGGGAAGAGGCTACACCTTC. Translation gives CASSQRGQGRGYTF. The chain joins TRBV3-1 (or the pseudogene TRBV3-2) to TRBJ1-2, with 9 nucleotides matching TRBD1. Germline V gene data show CDR1 as LGHDT and CDR2 as YNNKEL (reference sequence). The CDR3 is 14 amino acids. J was trimmed by 8 bases and V by 2 bases; bases with no gene match: 6.

In this sample, this clone turned up once. V and J are TRBV6-5 and TRBJ1-3; a possible D gene is TRBD1 (5 bases). The CDR3 spans 15 residues. Germline CDR1 reads MNHEY; CDR2 reads SVGAGI. Trimming cost V 4 bases and J 2 bases, with 12 bases left between them. The CDR3 sequence is CASSLDRVAGNTIYF. The CDR3 nucleotides read TGTGCCAGCAGTTTAGACAGAGTAGCTGGAAACACCATATATTTT.

This clone was counted at least ten times. The J gene is TRBJ1-3, the V gene TRBV5-6; tentative D call: TRBD1 (5 bases). Trimming cost V 4 bases and J 5 bases, with 16 bases left between them. The length of the CDR3 is 15 residues. Germline assignment: CDR1 SGHDT and CDR2 YYEEEE. This CDR3 is CASSLDRLKRNTIYF. In nucleotides, the CDR3 is TGTGCCAGCAGCCTCGACAGACTTAAAAGAAACACCATATATTTT.

This clone was recorded only once. This chain joins TRBV2 and TRBJ2-3; TRBD2 aligns across 11 bases. In germline, CDR1 is SNHLY, CDR2 FYNNEI. Trimming cost V 4 bases and J 3 bases; bases outside gene matches: 6. The length of the CDR3 is 16 residues. Here the CDR3 reads CASSVLAGGGTDTQYF. The CDR3 DNA reads as TGTGCCAGCAGTGTCCTAGCGGGAGGAGGAACAGATACGCAGTATTTT.

This sequence joins TRBV5-3 and TRBJ2-1, with a possible D match to TRBD1 (7 bases). TRBV5-3 is classed as an ORF, of uncertain function. V lost 4 bases to trimming and J lost 4 bases, with 21 bases between them. The CDR3 contains 17 residues. CDR3 nucleotide sequence: TGTGCCAGAAGCCCGGGGGTCGACAGGGAACTATACAATGAGCAGTTCTTC. This gives the protein CARSPGVDRELYNEQFF.

This clone was counted a single time. The CDR3 loop reads CSASRDYEQYV. CDR3 nucleotides: TGCAGTGCTAGTCGGGACTACGAGCAGTACGTC. This chain joins TRBV20-1 and TRBJ2-7; perhaps TRBD2 as D (5 bases). V lost 3 bases and J lost 3, with 6 bases in between. The CDR3 runs to 11 residues. The germline CDR1 and CDR2 sequences are DFQATT and SNEGSKA (reference sequence).

J is TRBJ2-7 and V is TRBV30; D perhaps matches TRBD1 (6 bases). This CDR3 contains 16 residues. Germline CDR1 GTSNPN, CDR2 SVGIG (reference sequence). The V gene lost 3 bases and the J gene lost 0 bases, with 18 bases spanning the gap. CDR3 DNA sequence: TGTGCCTGGAGACACTCGTACAGGGCCCCCTCCTACGAGCAGTACTTC. Translated: CAWRHSYRAPSYEQYF. The full variable domain, rest sourced from reference TRBV30 and TRBJ2-7, is SQTIHQWPATLVQPVGSPLSLECTVEGTSNPNLYWYRQAAGRGLQLLFYSVGIGQISSEVPQNLSASRPQDRQFILSSKKLLLSDSGFYLCAWRHSYRAPSYEQYFGPGTRLTVT.

The chain uses TRBV11-2 and TRBJ1-1; D gene uncertain. The CDR3 consists of 13 residues. Germline V gene sequence: CDR1 SGHAT, CDR2 FQNNGV. With 2 bases removed from V and 3 bases from J, the gap between germline ends came to 7 bases. The CDR3 coding sequence is TGTGCCAGCAGCTTATACCGGTACACTGAAGCTTTCTTT. It specifies CASSLYRYTEAFF.

The genes are TRBV5-1 and TRBJ2-2; the match to TRBD1 covers 9 bases. CDR1 and CDR2 (germline): SGHRS, YFSETQ. The CDR3 has 14 residues. CDR3 in amino acids: CAAGTGPGTGELFF. The CDR3 DNA reads TGCGCTGCGGGGACAGGGCCGGGAACCGGGGAGCTGTTTTTT.

The chain is built from TRBV4-1 and TRBJ1-5, with D perhaps TRBD1 (6 bases). The CDR3 has 16 amino acids. Looked up from germline, CDR1 is MGHRA and CDR2 is YSYEKL. Trimming pared 5 bases from V and 1 base from J, leaving 15 bases between. The CDR3 bases are TGCGCCAGCAGCTTTGGGGGGGCGCCGAGCAATCAGCCCCAGCATTTT. Translation: CASSFGGAPSNQPQHF.

This clone was seen a single time. V usage is TRBV6-5 and J usage is TRBJ1-1; possible D gene TRBD1, 5 bases. Trimming removed 6 bases from V and 0 bases from J, with 8 bases in between. CDR1 and CDR2 (germline): MNHEY, SVGAGI. This CDR3 comprises 13 residues. The CDR3 here is CASSPTVNTEAFF. In DNA form, the CDR3 reads TGTGCCAGCAGCCCGACAGTGAACACTGAAGCTTTCTTT.

The chain employs TRBV2 and TRBJ2-2, with D possibly TRBD2 on 6 matching bases. The CDR3 extends over 15 amino acids. From germline, CDR1 is SNHLY and CDR2 FYNNEI. V was shortened by 9 bases and J by 0 bases, with 14 bases between the two germline ends. The CDR3 DNA reads as TGTGCCAGTTCCCAGACTAGAGCGAACACCGGGGAGCTGTTTTTT. Its translation: CASSQTRANTGELFF. The entire variable domain, with the rest obtained from reference TRBV2 and TRBJ2-2, is as follows: EPEVTQTPSHQVTQMGQEVILRCVPISNHLYFYWYRQILGQKVEFLVSFYNNEISEKSEIFDDQFSVERPDGSNFTLKIRSTKLEDSAMYFCASSQTRANTGELFFGEGSRLTVL.